These 4 T cell receptor beta chains originate from one sample sequenced in a study of shared clonotypes between healthy human individuals. Assay used: immunoSEQ multiplex PCR; TCRdb lists only in-frame clones, some missing. The table records 2 million or so clones, 95% of them present only once. The sequenced material came from naive CD4+ T cells sorted from blood. Indicated subset: CD45RA+ positively selected. These receptors were taken from a man younger than 35 in good health.

The chain joins TRBV5-1 to TRBJ2-3; 9 nucleotides match TRBD2. Trimming at V came to 4 bases and at J to 4 bases, leaving 10 bases not matched to a gene. The CDR3 runs 16 residues. Per the germline V gene, CDR1 is SGHRS and CDR2 is YFSETQ. The DNA for the CDR3 is TGCGCCAGCAGCCCCTCTCCAGCGGGGGGTGCAGATACGCAGTATTTT. Amino acid sequence: CASSPSPAGGADTQYF. The complete variable domain, with remaining parts taken from reference TRBV5-1 and TRBJ2-3, reads KAGVTQTPRYLIKTRGQQVTLSCSPISGHRSVSWYQQTPGQGLQFLFEYFSETQRNKGNFPGRFSGRQFSNSRSEMNVSTLELGDSALYLCASSPSPAGGADTQYFGPGTRLTVL.

The chain employs TRBV11-3 and TRBJ2-2; the match to TRBD1 covers 8 bases. Germline CDR1 and CDR2: SGHNT and YENEEA. The CDR3 has 14 residues. Trimming at V came to 5 bases and at J to 5 bases, leaving 4 bases not matched to a gene. Here the CDR3 DNA reads TGTGCCAGCAGCAATCAGGGGGCTACCGGGGAGCTGTTTTTT. Translated: CASSNQGATGELFF.

CDR3 loop: CASGLAGGNEQFF. The CDR3 region has the DNA TGTGCCAGTGGACTAGCTGGGGGTAATGAGCAGTTCTTC. The chain links TRBV2 to TRBJ2-1, with 8 bases identical to TRBD2. This CDR3 has 13 residues. In germline, CDR1 is SNHLY, CDR2 FYNNEI. V trimming: 9 bases; J trimming: 7 bases; junction bases outside the gene matches: 8.

A word on this clone: Mismatch with germline at one junction end may stem from a read error. The V gene is TRBV11-2, the J gene TRBJ1-1; TRBD1 matches at 7 bases. Germline values: CDR1 SGHAT, CDR2 FQNNGV. The CDR3 consists of 13 residues. The DNA of the CDR3 is TGTGCCAGCAGTCCAGTCCTAAACAGGGGAGAGGTCTTT. This translates into CASSPVLNRGEVF.